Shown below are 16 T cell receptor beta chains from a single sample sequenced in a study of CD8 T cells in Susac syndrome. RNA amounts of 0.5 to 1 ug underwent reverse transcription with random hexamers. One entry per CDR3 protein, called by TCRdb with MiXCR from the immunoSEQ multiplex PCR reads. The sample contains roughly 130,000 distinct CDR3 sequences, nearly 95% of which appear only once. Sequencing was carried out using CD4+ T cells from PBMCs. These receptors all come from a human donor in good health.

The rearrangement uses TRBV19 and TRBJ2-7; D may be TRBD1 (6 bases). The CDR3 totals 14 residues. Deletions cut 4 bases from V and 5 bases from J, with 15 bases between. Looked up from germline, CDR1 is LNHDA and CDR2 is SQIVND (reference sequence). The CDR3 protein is CASSTPTGSHEQYF. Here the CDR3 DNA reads TGTGCCAGTAGTACCCCGACAGGCAGCCACGAGCAGTACTTC. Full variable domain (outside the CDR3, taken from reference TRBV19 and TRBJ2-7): DGGITQSPKYLFRKEGQNVTLSCEQNLNHDAMYWYRQDPGQGLRLIYYSQIVNDFQKGDIAEGYSVSREKKESFPLTVTSAQKNPTAFYLCASSTPTGSHEQYFGPGTRLTVT.

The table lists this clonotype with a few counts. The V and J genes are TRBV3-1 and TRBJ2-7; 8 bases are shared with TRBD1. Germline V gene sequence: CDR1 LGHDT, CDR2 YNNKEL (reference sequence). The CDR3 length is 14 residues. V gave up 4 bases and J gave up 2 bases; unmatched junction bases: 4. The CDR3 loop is CASSRGQGPYEQYF. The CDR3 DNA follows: TGTGCCAGCAGCCGAGGACAGGGACCCTACGAGCAGTACTTC.

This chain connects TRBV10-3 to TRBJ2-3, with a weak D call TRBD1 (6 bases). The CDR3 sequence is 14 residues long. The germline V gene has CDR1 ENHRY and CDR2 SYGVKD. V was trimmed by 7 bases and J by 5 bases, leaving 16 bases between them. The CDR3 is CAITRTESGDTQYF. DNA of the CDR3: TGTGCCATCACCCGGACAGAGTCGGGAGATACGCAGTATTTT.

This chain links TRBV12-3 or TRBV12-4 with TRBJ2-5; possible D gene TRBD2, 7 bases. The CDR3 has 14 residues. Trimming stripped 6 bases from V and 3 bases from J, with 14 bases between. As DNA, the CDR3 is TGTGCCAGCAGCCCAGGGGAGGGTAAAGAGACCCAGTACTTC. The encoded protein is CASSPGEGKETQYF.

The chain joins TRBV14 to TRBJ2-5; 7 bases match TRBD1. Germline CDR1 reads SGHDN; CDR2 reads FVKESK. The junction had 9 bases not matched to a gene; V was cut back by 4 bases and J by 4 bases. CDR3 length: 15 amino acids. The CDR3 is CASSLIIGGAETQYF. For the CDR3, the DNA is TGTGCCAGCAGCCTAATCATAGGGGGCGCAGAGACCCAGTACTTC.

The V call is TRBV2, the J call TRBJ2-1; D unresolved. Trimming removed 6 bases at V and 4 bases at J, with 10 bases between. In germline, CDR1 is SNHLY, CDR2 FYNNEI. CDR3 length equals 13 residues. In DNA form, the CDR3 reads TGTGCCAGCAGCGTTGTCCGGTACAATGAGCAGTTCTTC. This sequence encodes CASSVVRYNEQFF.

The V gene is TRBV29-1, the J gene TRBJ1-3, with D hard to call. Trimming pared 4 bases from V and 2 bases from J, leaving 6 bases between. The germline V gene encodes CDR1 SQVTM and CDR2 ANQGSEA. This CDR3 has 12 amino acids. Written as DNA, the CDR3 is TGCAGCGTTGTAGGGCCTGGAAACACCATATATTTT. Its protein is CSVVGPGNTIYF.

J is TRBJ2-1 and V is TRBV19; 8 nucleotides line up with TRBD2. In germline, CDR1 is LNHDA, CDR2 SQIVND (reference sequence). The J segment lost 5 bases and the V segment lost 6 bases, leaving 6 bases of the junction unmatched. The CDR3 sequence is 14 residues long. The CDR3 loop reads CASRKSSGHNEQFF. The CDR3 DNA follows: TGTGCCAGTAGGAAGTCTAGCGGGCACAATGAGCAGTTCTTC.

Written as DNA, the CDR3 is TGCAGTGCCACCTGGAATGAGCAGTTCTTC. It yields the protein CSATWNEQFF. This rearrangement joins TRBV20-1 to TRBJ2-1, with unresolved D. V was pared by 6 bases and J by 7 bases, with 7 bases between. Looked up from germline, CDR1 is DFQATT and CDR2 is SNEGSKA (reference sequence). The CDR3 loop spans 10 amino acids.

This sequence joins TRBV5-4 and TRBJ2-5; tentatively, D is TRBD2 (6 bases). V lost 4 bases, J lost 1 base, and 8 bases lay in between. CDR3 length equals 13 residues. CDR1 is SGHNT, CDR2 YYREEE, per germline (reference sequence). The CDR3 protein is CASSGGVQETQYF. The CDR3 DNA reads TGTGCCAGCAGCGGCGGGGTCCAAGAGACCCAGTACTTC. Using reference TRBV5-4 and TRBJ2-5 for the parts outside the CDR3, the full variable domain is ETGVTQSPTHLIKTRGQQVTLRCSSQSGHNTVSWYQQALGQGPQFIFQYYREEENGRGNFPPRFSGLQFPNYSSELNVNALELDDSALYLCASSGGVQETQYFGPGTRLLVL.

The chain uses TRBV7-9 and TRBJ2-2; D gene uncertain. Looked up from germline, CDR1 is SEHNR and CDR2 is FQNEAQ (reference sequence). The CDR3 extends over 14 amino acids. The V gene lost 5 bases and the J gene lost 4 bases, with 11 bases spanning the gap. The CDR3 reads CASSLRRGTGELFF. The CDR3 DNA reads TGTGCCAGCAGCCTCCGGAGAGGCACCGGGGAGCTGTTTTTT.

DNA for the CDR3: TGTGCCAGTAATCGGCGGGGAAGCTCCTACAATGAGCAGTTCTTC. Protein sequence: CASNRRGSSYNEQFF. The rearrangement uses TRBV19 and TRBJ2-1; weak D call: TRBD2 (6 bases). Germline values: CDR1 LNHDA, CDR2 SQIVND (reference sequence). The length of the CDR3 is 15 residues. V dropped 7 bases and J dropped 0 bases, with 13 bases sitting between them. Combining the CDR3 with reference TRBV19 and TRBJ2-1 gives the whole variable domain DGGITQSPKYLFRKEGQNVTLSCEQNLNHDAMYWYRQDPGQGLRLIYYSQIVNDFQKGDIAEGYSVSREKKESFPLTVTSAQKNPTAFYLCASNRRGSSYNEQFFGPGTRLTVL.

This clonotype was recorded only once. The CDR3 DNA is TGTGCCAGCAGCCCGCAGGGGGGACTAGCAGTTGGGGAGCAGTTCTTC. Its translation: CASSPQGGLAVGEQFF. The chain links TRBV7-2 to TRBJ2-1; 9 nucleotides line up with TRBD2. This CDR3 has 16 residues. After removal of 5 bases from V and 10 bases from J, the junction contained 15 bases not matched to a gene. Germline V gene sequence: CDR1 SGHTA, CDR2 FQGNSA.

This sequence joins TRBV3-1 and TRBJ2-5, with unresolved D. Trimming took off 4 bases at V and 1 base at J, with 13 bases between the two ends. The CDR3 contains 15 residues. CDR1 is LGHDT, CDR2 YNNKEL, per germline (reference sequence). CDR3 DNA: TGTGCCAGCAGCCTCCGATGGAGCGTCCAAGAGACCCAGTACTTC. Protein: CASSLRWSVQETQYF.

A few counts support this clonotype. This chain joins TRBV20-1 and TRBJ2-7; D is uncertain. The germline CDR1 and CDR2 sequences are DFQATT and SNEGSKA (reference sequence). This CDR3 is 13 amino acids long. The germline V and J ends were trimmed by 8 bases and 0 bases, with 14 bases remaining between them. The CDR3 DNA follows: TGCAGTACCAGACGACCGAGCTCCTACGAGCAGTACTTC. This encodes CSTRRPSSYEQYF.

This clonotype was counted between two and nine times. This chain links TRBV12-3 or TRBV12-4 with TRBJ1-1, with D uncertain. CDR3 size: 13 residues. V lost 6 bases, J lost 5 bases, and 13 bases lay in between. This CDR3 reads CASSLKGGTEAFF. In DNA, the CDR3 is TGTGCCAGCAGCTTGAAGGGCGGGACTGAAGCTTTCTTT.